Following are 30 T cell receptor beta chains from one sample sequenced in a study of blood T cell repertoires in COVID-19. Profiling relied on immunoSEQ multiplex PCR, and the TCRdb table lists in-frame clones only, not all of them. The data show tens of thousands of clones, with roughly 81% seen just once and under 5.5% held by the top ten. The specimen sequenced was peripheral blood. These TCRs come from an elderly man with COVID-19, enrolled during active disease.

This clone is a singleton in its sample. The chain has TRBV19 and TRBJ1-5; D remains unclear. The CDR3 extends over 14 amino acids. V dropped 3 bases and J dropped 0 bases, with 6 bases sitting between them. CDR1 and CDR2 from the germline V gene are LNHDA and SQIVND (reference sequence). CDR3 residues: CASSITVSNQPQHF. The CDR3 DNA reads as TGTGCCAGTAGTATCACAGTTAGCAATCAGCCCCAGCATTTT. Based on the CDR3 plus reference TRBV19 and TRBJ1-5, the full variable domain is DGGITQSPKYLFRKEGQNVTLSCEQNLNHDAMYWYRQDPGQGLRLIYYSQIVNDFQKGDIAEGYSVSREKKESFPLTVTSAQKNPTAFYLCASSITVSNQPQHFGDGTRLSIL.

The gene calls are TRBV21-1 and TRBJ1-2; the tabulated D call, TRBD1, remains unverified against the DNA. TRBV21-1 is classified as a pseudogene. The length of the CDR3 is 21 residues. The CDR3, as DNA: TGTGCCAGCAGCCTAACCGCCCCTCAGGCCGGGACACTCCCCTCTAACTATGGCTACACCTTC. Amino acid sequence: CASSLTAPQAGTLPSNYGYTF.

J is TRBJ2-1 and V is TRBV7-9, with D perhaps matching TRBD2 (6 bases). This CDR3 has 17 amino acids. The germline V gene encodes CDR1 SEHNR and CDR2 FQNEAQ (reference sequence). Trimming cost V 0 bases and J 4 bases, with 16 bases left between them. The CDR3 sequence: CASSLARGTGKYNEQFF. CDR3 nucleotides: TGTGCCAGCAGCTTAGCGCGAGGGACTGGGAAATACAATGAGCAGTTCTTC.

The V gene is TRBV19, the J gene TRBJ1-1, with 9 bases identical to TRBD1. With V trimmed by 7 bases and J by 6 bases, 9 bases remained unmatched. Germline CDR1 reads LNHDA; CDR2 reads SQIVND (reference sequence). The CDR3 loop spans 14 amino acids. CDR3 DNA: TGTGCCAGTACCATACAGGGGGCAAGGGCTGAAGCTTTCTTT. Its translation: CASTIQGARAEAFF.

The rearrangement links TRBV14 to TRBJ1-1, with no clear D. The germline V gene encodes CDR1 SGHDN and CDR2 FVKESK. Trimming shortened V by 0 bases and J by 8 bases, and 10 bases separated the two germline ends. The CDR3 sequence is 13 residues long. The CDR3 DNA reads as TGTGCCAGCAGCCAAGAAAGGAGAGGGGAAGCTTTCTTT. It translates to CASSQERRGEAFF.

This clone came up once. The chain recombines TRBV27 with TRBJ1-2; the match to TRBD1 covers 9 bases. With 2 bases clipped from V and 5 bases from J, the junction kept 6 bases outside the gene matches. Per the germline V gene, CDR1 is MNHEY and CDR2 is SMNVEV (reference sequence). This CDR3 has 15 residues. CDR3 residues: CASSLTGGSKYGYTF. CDR3 DNA sequence: TGTGCCAGCAGTTTAACAGGGGGCAGTAAATATGGCTACACCTTC.

The V and J genes are TRBV5-1 and TRBJ1-2; D not certain. Germline V lookup: CDR1 SGHRS, CDR2 YFSETQ. The CDR3 runs 17 residues. V was shortened by 0 bases and J by 7 bases, with 22 bases between the two germline ends. CDR3 nucleotide sequence: TGCGCCAGCAGCTTGGAACCTTCCGCCGCCACGGTTAGTGGCTACACCTTC. Its protein is CASSLEPSAATVSGYTF. Based on the CDR3 plus reference TRBV5-1 and TRBJ1-2, the full variable domain is KAGVTQTPRYLIKTRGQQVTLSCSPISGHRSVSWYQQTPGQGLQFLFEYFSETQRNKGNFPGRFSGRQFSNSRSEMNVSTLELGDSALYLCASSLEPSAATVSGYTFGSGTRLTVV.

The V and J genes are TRBV19 and TRBJ2-2; 8 nucleotides agree with TRBD2. This CDR3 contains 17 residues. Germline CDR1 LNHDA, CDR2 SQIVND (reference sequence). J was trimmed by 2 bases and V by 7 bases; bases with no gene match: 12. Here the CDR3 reads CASTPGGWTSNTGELFF. DNA of the CDR3: TGTGCCAGTACCCCTGGGGGTTGGACTAGCAACACCGGGGAGCTGTTTTTT.

The CDR3: CASSQGTSPRGQPQHF. The CDR3, as DNA: TGTGCCAGCAGCCAAGGAACGTCGCCTCGGGGTCAGCCCCAGCATTTT. The chain uses TRBV3-1 (or the pseudogene TRBV3-2) and TRBJ1-5; D ambiguous. The germline gives CDR1 LGHDT, CDR2 YNNKEL (reference sequence). V gave up 1 base and J gave up 6 bases, with 16 bases separating them. The CDR3 is 16 amino acids.

This chain joins TRBV15 and TRBJ2-3; TRBD1 is a possible D gene (5 bases). Germline V gene sequence: CDR1 LNHNV, CDR2 YYDKDF (reference sequence). V was shortened by 1 base and J by 2 bases, with 10 bases between the two germline ends. CDR3 length equals 15 residues. In nucleotides, the CDR3 is TGTGCCACCAGCAGAGGGGGCCTATCCACAGATACGCAGTATTTT. Protein product: CATSRGGLSTDTQYF.

The gene calls are TRBV7-8 and TRBJ2-7; no reliable D call. Germline values: CDR1 SGHVS, CDR2 FQNEAQ. The ends were cut back, 0 bases at V and 4 bases at J, with 7 bases in the middle. The CDR3 consists of 13 residues. The CDR3 DNA reads TGTGCCAGCAGCTTAGCAGTTCAGTACGAGCAGTACTTC. It yields the protein CASSLAVQYEQYF.

This chain uses TRBV18 with TRBJ1-1; D is perhaps TRBD1 (5 bases). This CDR3 is 15 amino acids long. V lost 3 bases to trimming and J lost 1 base, with 12 bases between them. Germline V gene data show CDR1 as KGHSH and CDR2 as LQKENI. As DNA, the CDR3 is TGTGCCAGCTCACCGGAGGGGTTGCAGAACACTGAAGCTTTCTTT. Its translation is CASSPEGLQNTEAFF. The variable domain in full, with the rest retrieved from reference TRBV18 and TRBJ1-1, is NAGVMQNPRHLVRRRGQEARLRCSPMKGHSHVYWYRQLPEEGLKFMVYLQKENIIDESGMPKERFSAEFPKEGPSILRIQQVVRGDSAAYFCASSPEGLQNTEAFFGQGTRLTVV.

The J gene is TRBJ2-5, the V gene TRBV5-1, with 8 nucleotides matching TRBD2. Germline V lookup: CDR1 SGHRS, CDR2 YFSETQ. After removal of 3 bases from V and 0 bases from J, the junction contained 4 bases not matched to a gene. This CDR3 has 15 amino acids. For the CDR3, the DNA is TGCGCCAGCAGCTCGGGACTAGAGTACCAAGAGACCCAGTACTTC. This encodes CASSSGLEYQETQYF. The whole variable domain, filled in from reference TRBV5-1 and TRBJ2-5, reads KAGVTQTPRYLIKTRGQQVTLSCSPISGHRSVSWYQQTPGQGLQFLFEYFSETQRNKGNFPGRFSGRQFSNSRSEMNVSTLELGDSALYLCASSSGLEYQETQYFGPGTRLLVL.

The V gene is TRBV10-3, the J gene TRBJ2-3, with 9 nucleotides matching TRBD1. The germline V gene has CDR1 ENHRY and CDR2 SYGVKD. This CDR3 is 16 amino acids long. V was pared by 3 bases and J by 3 bases, with 7 bases of the junction left unmatched. CDR3 sequence reads: CAISDAGTGTTDTQYF. CDR3 DNA sequence: TGTGCCATCAGTGACGCCGGGACAGGGACGACAGATACGCAGTATTTT.

The rearrangement links TRBV5-1 to TRBJ2-7; the match to TRBD2 covers 10 bases. V lost 7 bases to trimming and J lost 7 bases; unmatched junction nucleotides: 11. The germline gives CDR1 SGHRS, CDR2 YFSETQ. This CDR3 contains 14 residues. The DNA for the CDR3 is TGCGCCAGCGCTCTAGCGGGAGCAATGGGGGAGCAGTACTTC. Translation: CASALAGAMGEQYF.

J is TRBJ2-1 and V is TRBV4-3; D is perhaps TRBD1 (5 bases). CDR3 length: 18 residues. Germline CDR1 reads LGHNA; CDR2 reads YSLEER. V shed 1 base and J shed 4 bases, with 20 bases lying between them. For the CDR3, the DNA is TGCGCCAGCAGCCAAGTATATGGAGCGCTAGGGGAATACAATGAGCAGTTCTTC. It codes for CASSQVYGALGEYNEQFF.

The chain recombines TRBV5-1 with TRBJ2-5, with TRBD2 identical over 11 bases. CDR1 and CDR2 from the germline V gene are SGHRS and YFSETQ. CDR3 size: 16 residues. Trimming took 4 bases from V and 4 from J; bases not matched to a gene: 9. The CDR3 DNA reads TGCGCCAGCAGCCGATTAGCGGGGGGGCTAACAGAGACCCAGTACTTC. Its protein is CASSRLAGGLTETQYF.

Concerning this clone itself: Germline and junction disagree at one end, which may indicate a read error. The rearrangement links TRBV7-7 to TRBJ2-5, with 9 bases lining up with TRBD1. This CDR3 is built from 15 residues. CDR1 is SSHAT and CDR2 is FNYEAQ in the germline V gene (reference sequence). Here the CDR3 DNA reads TGTGCTAGCAGCCAGGACAGGGGCCCTCAAGAGACCCAGTACTTC. It yields the protein CASSQDRGPQETQYF.

This chain links TRBV30 with TRBJ1-2; D is perhaps TRBD1 (5 bases). The CDR3 sequence is 13 residues long. Germline values: CDR1 GTSNPN, CDR2 SVGIG (reference sequence). V was shortened by 2 bases and J by 3 bases, with 10 bases between the two germline ends. CDR3 bases: TGTGCCTGGAGTCCAACAGGAGACTATGGCTACACCTTC. It specifies CAWSPTGDYGYTF.

The chain couples TRBV15 to TRBJ1-3; D might be TRBD1 (6 bases). Germline V gene lookup returns CDR1 LNHNV and CDR2 YYDKDF (reference sequence). V lost 1 base to trimming and J lost 2 bases, with 6 bases between them. This CDR3 spans 14 amino acids. The CDR3 nucleotides read TGTGCCACCAGCAGAGGACAGGCTGGAAACACCATATATTTT. This encodes CATSRGQAGNTIYF. Combining the CDR3 with reference TRBV15 and TRBJ1-3 gives the whole variable domain DAMVIQNPRYQVTQFGKPVTLSCSQTLNHNVMYWYQQKSSQAPKLLFHYYDKDFNNEADTPDNFQSRRPNTSFCFLDIRSPGLGDTAMYLCATSRGQAGNTIYFGEGSWLTVV.

This clone appeared once. The rearrangement uses TRBV5-8 and TRBJ1-4, with TRBD1 identical over 8 bases. The trim removed 4 bases at V and 7 bases at J, leaving 9 bases unmatched. The germline V gene encodes CDR1 SGHTS and CDR2 YDEGEE. This CDR3 is 15 amino acids long. CDR3 nucleotide sequence: TGTGCCAGCAGCAGACTACAGGGGACAGGTGAAAAACTGTTTTTT. Protein: CASSRLQGTGEKLFF.

The rearrangement uses TRBV7-2 and TRBJ2-1; 8 bases agree with TRBD2. Trimming removed 4 bases from V and 0 bases from J; junction bases left unmatched: 2. The CDR3 consists of 15 residues. Germline assignment: CDR1 SGHTA and CDR2 FQGNSA. CDR3 amino acids: CASSSGGGSYNEQFF. The CDR3 region has the DNA TGTGCCAGCAGCTCCGGGGGGGGCTCCTACAATGAGCAGTTCTTC.

V and J are TRBV18 and TRBJ2-7, with 7 nucleotides matching TRBD1. The CDR3 spans 15 residues. Trimming took 1 base from V and 5 from J; bases not matched to a gene: 8. CDR1 is KGHSH and CDR2 is LQKENI in the germline V gene. CDR3: CASSPLNRGMDEQYF. The CDR3 region has the DNA TGTGCCAGCTCACCACTCAACAGGGGAATGGACGAGCAGTACTTC.

CDR3 loop: CASSLKGDYNSPLHF. The CDR3 DNA sequence: TGCGCCAGCAGCTTGAAAGGGGACTATAATTCACCCCTCCACTTT. The rearrangement joins TRBV5-1 to TRBJ1-6, with D possibly TRBD1 on 5 matching bases. V was cut by 1 base and J by 3 bases, with 8 bases left in between. The CDR3 contains 15 residues. The V gene's germline CDR1 is SGHRS and CDR2 YFSETQ.

CDR3 amino acids: CASGGQGAGDTQYF. In nucleotides, the CDR3 is TGTGCCAGCGGAGGACAGGGAGCGGGGGATACGCAGTATTTT. V gene TRBV6-4 combines with J gene TRBJ2-3, with D possibly being TRBD1 (8 bases). The CDR3 covers 14 residues. Germline V CDR1 and CDR2: MRHNA, SNTAGT. Trimming took off 8 bases at V and 6 bases at J, with 18 bases between the two ends.

The chain carries TRBV5-1 and TRBJ1-1, with D tentatively TRBD1 (5 bases). Between the trimmed V and J ends, which lost 8 bases and 2 bases, there was a span of 13 bases. Germline V gene sequence: CDR1 SGHRS, CDR2 YFSETQ. The CDR3 is 13 amino acids. Here the CDR3 reads CASRTSTNTEAFF. CDR3 in DNA: TGCGCCAGTAGGACAAGTACTAACACTGAAGCTTTCTTT. The full variable domain, its missing parts supplied by reference TRBV5-1 and TRBJ1-1, is KAGVTQTPRYLIKTRGQQVTLSCSPISGHRSVSWYQQTPGQGLQFLFEYFSETQRNKGNFPGRFSGRQFSNSRSEMNVSTLELGDSALYLCASRTSTNTEAFFGQGTRLTVV.

This clone has only a few counts. In DNA, the CDR3 is TGTGCCAGCAGCTTCGCGGGAAATAACAATGAGCAGTTCTTC. This codes for CASSFAGNNNEQFF. The rearrangement links TRBV11-2 to TRBJ2-1; D is possibly TRBD2 (6 bases). Germline V gene sequence: CDR1 SGHAT, CDR2 FQNNGV. With 3 bases removed from V and 5 bases from J, the gap between germline ends came to 11 bases. This CDR3 is 14 amino acids long.

Written as DNA, the CDR3 is TGTGCCAGCAGCTTGAGGGGACAGGGGGTTGGCAATCAGCCCCAGCATTTT. Protein sequence: CASSLRGQGVGNQPQHF. J is TRBJ1-5 and V is TRBV5-6; 11 nucleotides line up with TRBD1. CDR3 length: 17 amino acids. In germline, CDR1 is SGHDT, CDR2 YYEEEE. The trim removed 1 base at V and 2 bases at J, leaving 5 bases unmatched. Together with reference TRBV5-6 and TRBJ1-5, the CDR3 gives the full variable domain: DAGVTQSPTHLIKTRGQQVTLRCSPKSGHDTVSWYQQALGQGPQFIFQYYEEEERQRGNFPDRFSGHQFPNYSSELNVNALLLGDSALYLCASSLRGQGVGNQPQHFGDGTRLSIL.

The J gene is TRBJ1-1, the V gene TRBV6-4; the D is unclear. This CDR3 is 13 amino acids long. The germline V and J ends were trimmed by 8 bases and 5 bases, with 15 bases remaining between them. Per germline, CDR1 MRHNA and CDR2 SNTAGT. CDR3 in DNA: TGTGCCAGCTCTCGGGAGCAAGGTACTGAAGCTTTCTTT. This translates into CASSREQGTEAFF.

CDR3 coding DNA: TGTGCCAGCAGCCCCGCGGGGACAGGGATTGGTGGGGCCAACGTCCTGACTTTC. Amino acid sequence: CASSPAGTGIGGANVLTF. J is TRBJ2-6 and V is TRBV7-9, with 9 bases aligning to TRBD1. The J segment lost 3 bases and the V segment lost 5 bases, leaving 11 bases of the junction unmatched. Germline lookup yields CDR1 SEHNR and CDR2 FQNEAQ (reference sequence). The CDR3 is 18 residues long.